The present entry profiles one TCR beta chain with its context. This CDR3 is built from 13 residues. V shed 4 bases, J shed 7 bases, and the junction held 5 bases outside the gene matches. Germline-derived CDR1 and CDR2 are ENHRY and SYGVKD. Per the original data handling: Amplification of reference gene primers was used by the study to estimate nucleated cell counts. Clones were read by immunoSEQ multiplex PCR, and TCRdb kept only the in-frame ones, dropping some. V and J calls and clone size are copied from that table; D and trimming were computed from the DNA. This sample has about 360,000 clones, with roughly 86% found just once. The source of the sample is a study of blood T cell repertoires in COVID-19. Whole-study context: Samples representing acute and convalescent COVID-19 were sourced from the United States, Italy and Spain. T cells, B-cell-depleted T cells, or PBMCs provided the cDNA or gDNA that served as material.

The sequence was obtained from a human donor in a cohort sampled during active COVID-19. Sequencing was performed on peripheral blood. This sequence joins TRBV10-3 and TRBJ2-3; TRBD2 agrees at 7 bases. DNA of the CDR3: TGTGCCATCAGTGGACTAGCTAGAAATACGCAGTATTTT. Translation: CAISGLARNTQYF.